This TCR beta chain was obtained from a study of cytomegalovirus exposure and HLA in healthy donors. The PCR had 60 Vbeta and 13 Jbeta primers. Assay: immunoSEQ multiplex PCR; the TCRdb copy retains only in-frame clones and omits some. This table has over 150,000 clones, over 70% appearing once. Regarding the study as a whole: Accurate predictions that matched the HLA-A and HLA-B alleles of most subjects were reportedly made from TCR beta sequences. Later analysis reportedly placed an Asian-associated ancestry cluster below the roughly 670-donor mean in N-insertions.

On this clone itself: Its cognate antigen is unknown.

The germline gives CDR1 SGHVS, CDR2 FNYEAQ. This CDR3 has 13 residues. Trimming stripped 2 bases from V and 3 bases from J, with 7 bases between. The TCR sequence derives from a woman aged 18-29 years in good health and CMV-seronegative. V and J are TRBV7-6 and TRBJ2-5; D remains unclear. Sequencing input: PBMCs. The CDR3, as DNA: TGTGCCAGCAGCTTAATGTTCGAAGAGACCCAGTACTTC. Translated: CASSLMFEETQYF.